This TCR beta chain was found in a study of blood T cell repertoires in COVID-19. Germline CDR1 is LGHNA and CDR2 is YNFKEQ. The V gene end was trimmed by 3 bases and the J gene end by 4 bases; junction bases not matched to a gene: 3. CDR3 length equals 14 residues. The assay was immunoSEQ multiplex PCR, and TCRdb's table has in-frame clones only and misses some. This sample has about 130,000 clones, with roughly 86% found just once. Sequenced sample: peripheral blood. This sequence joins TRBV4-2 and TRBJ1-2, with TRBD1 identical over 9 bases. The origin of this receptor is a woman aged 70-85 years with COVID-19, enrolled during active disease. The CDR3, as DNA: TGTGCCAGCAGCCAGGGACAGGGTTCCTATGGCTACACCTTC. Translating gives CASSQGQGSYGYTF.